Shown below are 21 T cell receptor beta chains from a single sample sequenced in a study of cytomegalovirus exposure and HLA in healthy donors. The PCR was carried out with 60 Vbeta primers and 13 Jbeta primers. Data came from immunoSEQ multiplex PCR; TCRdb stores just in-frame clones and leaves some out. This repertoire shows 150,000 to 200,000 clones, roughly 79% found once; its top ten account for about 1.9%. Specimen: PBMCs. Source of these receptors: a woman aged 25-40 years in good health and CMV-seropositive.

The chain joins TRBV5-1 to TRBJ2-3; 11 positions match TRBD2. Germline V gene lookup returns CDR1 SGHRS and CDR2 YFSETQ. The junction had 7 bases not matched to a gene; V was cut back by 4 bases and J by 3 bases. The CDR3 totals 16 residues. The CDR3 bases are TGCGCCAGCAGCCCCGGGACTAGCGGATCGACAGATACGCAGTATTTT. This codes for CASSPGTSGSTDTQYF.

The CDR3 region has the DNA TGTGCCAGCAGCTCCGATGGACAGGGACGTGAAGCTTTCTTT. Residues: CASSSDGQGREAFF. The V and J genes are TRBV5-4 and TRBJ1-1; 8 positions agree with TRBD1. Germline CDR1 is SGHNT and CDR2 is YYREEE (reference sequence). The CDR3 runs to 14 residues. V gave up 3 bases and J gave up 7 bases; unmatched junction bases: 8.

The rearrangement uses TRBV6-1 and TRBJ2-1; a weak D match, TRBD2 (5 bases). The CDR3 is 15 amino acids. The germline V and J ends were trimmed by 7 bases and 6 bases, with 19 bases remaining between them. Germline lookup yields CDR1 MNHNS and CDR2 SASEGT. CDR3 bases: TGTGCCAGCACGCGCGGAGGCGCACAAACCAATGAGCAGTTCTTC. It codes for CASTRGGAQTNEQFF.

This clone was counted only a few times. The V call is TRBV29-1, the J call TRBJ2-3, with 7 bases aligning to TRBD2. Germline V lookup: CDR1 SQVTM, CDR2 ANQGSEA. J lost 2 bases, V lost 5 bases, and 10 bases had no gene match. The length of the CDR3 is 15 residues. The CDR3 nucleotides read TGCAGCGTTATGAGAGGAAGCGGGACCACAGATACGCAGTATTTT. Translating gives CSVMRGSGTTDTQYF.

This clone was seen more than once but under ten times. The rearrangement joins TRBV2 to TRBJ2-7; TRBD1 aligns across 9 bases. V shed 11 bases and J 0 bases; nucleotides not matched to a gene: 8. The CDR3 runs to 14 residues. Germline V gives CDR1 SNHLY, CDR2 FYNNEI. CDR3 in DNA: TGTGCCGTCCAGACAGGGGGGTTCTCCTACGAGCAGTACTTC. Translation gives CAVQTGGFSYEQYF.

Notes on this clone: The germline gene is not matched at one end of the junction; a read error may be the cause. The rearrangement joins TRBV7-8 to TRBJ1-2, with TRBD1 as a possible D gene (5 bases). CDR1 is SGHVS and CDR2 is FQNEAQ in the germline V gene. The CDR3 covers 11 residues. DNA for the CDR3: TGTGCCAGCAGCTCCCGAGCGGGGACCTACTTC. The encoded protein is CASSSRAGTYF.

This clone was picked up one time. The chain has TRBV5-4 and TRBJ1-2, with a tentative D call TRBD1 (6 bases). Germline V gene sequence: CDR1 SGHNT, CDR2 YYREEE (reference sequence). The CDR3 is made up of 15 amino acids. Trimming removed 0 bases at V and 8 bases at J, with 17 bases between. The CDR3 region is CASSLEAGAGGGYTF. CDR3 in DNA: TGTGCCAGCAGCTTGGAGGCAGGGGCTGGCGGAGGCTACACCTTC.

The chain couples TRBV5-1 to TRBJ2-3, with D uncertain. Germline CDR1 and CDR2: SGHRS and YFSETQ. This CDR3 is 13 amino acids long. V lost 5 bases, J lost 11 bases, and 18 bases lay in between. CDR3 in amino acids: CASRPRAPERQYF. CDR3 sequence (DNA): TGCGCCAGCAGGCCCCGAGCACCGGAGAGGCAGTATTTT.

This clone came up once. The chain links TRBV29-1 to TRBJ1-4, with 10 nucleotides matching TRBD1. The V gene's germline CDR1 is SQVTM and CDR2 ANQGSEA. The CDR3 is 14 amino acids. V was clipped by 5 bases and J by 5 bases; unmatched bases: 5. This CDR3 is CSVRDRGLNEKLFF. The CDR3 DNA is TGCAGCGTTCGGGACAGGGGATTGAATGAAAAACTGTTTTTT.

V is TRBV5-4 and J is TRBJ2-3, with 9 bases identical to TRBD2. Trimming cost V 4 bases and J 6 bases; bases outside gene matches: 9. This CDR3 has 15 residues. Germline values: CDR1 SGHNT, CDR2 YYREEE (reference sequence). CDR3 loop: CASSAASGDWDTQYF. The CDR3 nucleotides are TGTGCCAGCAGCGCAGCTAGCGGGGACTGGGATACGCAGTATTTT.

V gene TRBV6-1 combines with J gene TRBJ2-3; 8 bases agree with TRBD1. CDR1 is MNHNS, CDR2 SASEGT, per germline. The CDR3 is 14 amino acids. CDR3 residues: CATTGAIFSDTQYF. As DNA, the CDR3 is TGTGCAACGACAGGGGCGATATTTTCTGATACGCAGTATTTT.

This clone was seen more than once but under ten times. The chain recombines TRBV27 with TRBJ2-7, with 7 bases fitting TRBD1. CDR1 and CDR2 from the germline V gene are MNHEY and SMNVEV (reference sequence). The V segment lost 4 bases and the J segment 0 bases; nucleotides outside the gene matches: 6. This CDR3 comprises 15 residues. CDR3 in amino acids: CASSYKQGSSYEQYF. CDR3 sequence (DNA): TGTGCCAGCAGTTATAAACAGGGGAGCTCCTACGAGCAGTACTTC.

The chain employs TRBV10-3 and TRBJ1-1; 8 bases are a match to TRBD1. J was trimmed by 7 bases and V by 9 bases; bases with no gene match: 10. The germline V gene encodes CDR1 ENHRY and CDR2 SYGVKD. This CDR3 comprises 13 residues. CDR3 nucleotide sequence: TGTGCCATTATGGACAGGGTGAGGGGTGAAGCTTTCTTT. As protein: CAIMDRVRGEAFF.

This chain connects TRBV5-4 to TRBJ2-3, with TRBD2 matching 9 bases. J was trimmed by 2 bases and V by 4 bases; bases with no gene match: 5. Germline V lookup: CDR1 SGHNT, CDR2 YYREEE (reference sequence). This CDR3 has 15 residues. CDR3 DNA sequence: TGTGCCAGCAGCCCACTAGCGGGCCACACAGATACGCAGTATTTT. Its translation: CASSPLAGHTDTQYF.

The chain uses TRBV5-4 and TRBJ1-2; unclear D gene. V shed 4 bases and J shed 5 bases, with 27 bases lying between them. Looked up from germline, CDR1 is SGHNT and CDR2 is YYREEE (reference sequence). The CDR3 loop spans 18 amino acids. The CDR3 protein is CASSLYSTSPGDLYGYTF. Here the CDR3 DNA reads TGTGCCAGCAGCCTCTATTCAACGAGTCCGGGAGATCTTTATGGCTACACCTTC.

J is TRBJ1-1 and V is TRBV7-2; weak D call: TRBD1 (6 bases). The germline gives CDR1 SGHTA, CDR2 FQGNSA. Trimming cost V 3 bases and J 3 bases, with 11 bases left between them. CDR3 length: 14 amino acids. DNA of the CDR3: TGTGCCAGCAGCTTCCTGGGGGCTGACACTGAAGCTTTCTTT. It encodes CASSFLGADTEAFF.

This clone has only a few counts. The chain links TRBV25-1 to TRBJ2-5, with D perhaps matching TRBD1 (6 bases). This CDR3 comprises 14 residues. The V gene lost 3 bases and the J gene lost 5 bases, with 13 bases spanning the gap. The germline V gene has CDR1 MGHDK and CDR2 SYGVNS. The CDR3, as DNA: TGTGCCAGCAGTGATCAAACAGGGTGGGAGACCCAGTACTTC. Amino acids: CASSDQTGWETQYF.

This sequence joins TRBV6-5 and TRBJ1-5; D possibly corresponds to TRBD1 (5 bases). The CDR3 covers 14 residues. The germline V gene has CDR1 MNHEY and CDR2 SVGAGI. Trimming took off 0 bases at V and 9 bases at J, with 12 bases between the two ends. In nucleotides, the CDR3 is TGTGCCAGCAGTTACTCGGGGGGAACAGGGCCCCAGCATTTT. It translates to CASSYSGGTGPQHF.

The chain is built from TRBV28 and TRBJ1-1; D remains ambiguous. V was pared by 10 bases and J by 4 bases, with 13 bases between. Germline CDR1 reads MDHEN; CDR2 reads SYDVKM. The CDR3 has 12 residues. CDR3 loop: CATYSRGTEAFF. CDR3 nucleotide sequence: TGTGCCACGTACAGTCGTGGCACTGAAGCTTTCTTT.

The chain has TRBV10-2 and TRBJ2-3, with 13 bases that match TRBD2. Germline lookup yields CDR1 WSHSY and CDR2 SAAADI. V trimming: 8 bases; J trimming: 4 bases; junction bases outside the gene matches: 6. The CDR3 length is 15 residues. CDR3 loop: CASGETSGRSDTQYF. The DNA for the CDR3 is TGCGCCAGCGGGGAGACTAGCGGGAGGTCAGATACGCAGTATTTT.

The gene calls are TRBV5-1 and TRBJ1-3; D gene ambiguous. The CDR3 consists of 16 residues. Germline loops: CDR1 SGHRS, CDR2 YFSETQ. V was shortened by 0 bases and J by 0 bases, with 10 bases between the two germline ends. In DNA, the CDR3 is TGCGCCAGCAGCTTGGCGGGTTCCCTCTCTGGAAACACCATATATTTT. Translating gives CASSLAGSLSGNTIYF.